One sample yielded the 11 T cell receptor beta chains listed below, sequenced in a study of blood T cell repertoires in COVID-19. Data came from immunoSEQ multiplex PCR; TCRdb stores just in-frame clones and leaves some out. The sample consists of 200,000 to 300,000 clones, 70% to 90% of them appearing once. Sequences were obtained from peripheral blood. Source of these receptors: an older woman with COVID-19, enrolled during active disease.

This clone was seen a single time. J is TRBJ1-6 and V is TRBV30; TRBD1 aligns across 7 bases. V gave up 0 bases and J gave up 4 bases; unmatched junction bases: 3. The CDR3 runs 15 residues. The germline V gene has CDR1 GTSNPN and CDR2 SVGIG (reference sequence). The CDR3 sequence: CAWSVTGVYNSPLHF. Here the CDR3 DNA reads TGTGCCTGGAGTGTAACAGGGGTGTATAATTCACCCCTCCACTTT. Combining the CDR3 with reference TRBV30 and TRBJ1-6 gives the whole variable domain SQTIHQWPATLVQPVGSPLSLECTVEGTSNPNLYWYRQAAGRGLQLLFYSVGIGQISSEVPQNLSASRPQDRQFILSSKKLLLSDSGFYLCAWSVTGVYNSPLHFGNGTRLTVT.

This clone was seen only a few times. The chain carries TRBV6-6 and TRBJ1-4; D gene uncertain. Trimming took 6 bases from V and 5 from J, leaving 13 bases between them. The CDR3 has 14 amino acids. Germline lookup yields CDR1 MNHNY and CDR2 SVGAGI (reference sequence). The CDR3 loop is CASRIGSSNEKLFF. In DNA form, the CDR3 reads TGTGCCAGCAGAATTGGCAGTTCAAATGAAAAACTGTTTTTT.

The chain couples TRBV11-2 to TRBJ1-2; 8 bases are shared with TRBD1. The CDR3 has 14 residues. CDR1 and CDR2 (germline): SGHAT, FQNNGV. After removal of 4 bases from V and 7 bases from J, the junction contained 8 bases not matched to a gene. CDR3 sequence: CASSSIRTGSGYTF. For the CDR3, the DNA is TGTGCCAGCAGCTCGATTCGGACAGGGAGTGGCTACACCTTC.

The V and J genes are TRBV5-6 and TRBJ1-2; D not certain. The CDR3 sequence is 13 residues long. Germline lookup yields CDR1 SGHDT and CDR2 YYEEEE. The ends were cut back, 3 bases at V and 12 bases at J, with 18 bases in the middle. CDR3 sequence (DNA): TGTGCCAGCAGCTCAGCTCTTGGGGAGGTGAACACCTTC. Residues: CASSSALGEVNTF.

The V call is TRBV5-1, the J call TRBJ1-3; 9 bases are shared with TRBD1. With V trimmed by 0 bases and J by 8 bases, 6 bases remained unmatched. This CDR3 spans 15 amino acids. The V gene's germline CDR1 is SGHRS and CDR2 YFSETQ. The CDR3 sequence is CASSLDADRGDTIYF. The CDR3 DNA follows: TGCGCCAGCAGCTTGGATGCGGACAGGGGTGACACCATATATTTT. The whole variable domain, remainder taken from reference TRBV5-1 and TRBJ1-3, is KAGVTQTPRYLIKTRGQQVTLSCSPISGHRSVSWYQQTPGQGLQFLFEYFSETQRNKGNFPGRFSGRQFSNSRSEMNVSTLELGDSALYLCASSLDADRGDTIYFGEGSWLTVV.

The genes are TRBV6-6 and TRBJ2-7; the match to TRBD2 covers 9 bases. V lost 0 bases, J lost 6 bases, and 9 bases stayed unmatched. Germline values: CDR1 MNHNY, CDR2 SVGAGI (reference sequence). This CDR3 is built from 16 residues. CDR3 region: CASSYSTPSGKGEQYF. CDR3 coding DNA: TGTGCCAGCAGTTACTCGACCCCTAGCGGGAAGGGCGAGCAGTACTTC.

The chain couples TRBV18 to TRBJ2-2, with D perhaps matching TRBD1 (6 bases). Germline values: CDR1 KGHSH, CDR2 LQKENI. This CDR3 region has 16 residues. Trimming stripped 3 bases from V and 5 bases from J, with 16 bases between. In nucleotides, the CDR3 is TGTGCCAGCTCACCGTCGCTACAGGGCAGGACCGGGGAGCTGTTTTTT. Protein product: CASSPSLQGRTGELFF.

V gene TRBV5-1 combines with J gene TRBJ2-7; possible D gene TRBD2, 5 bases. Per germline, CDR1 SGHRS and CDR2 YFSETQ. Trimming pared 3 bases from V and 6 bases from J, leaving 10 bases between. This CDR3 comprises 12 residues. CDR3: CASSYGKGEQYF. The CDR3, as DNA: TGCGCCAGCAGCTACGGGAAGGGCGAGCAGTACTTC.

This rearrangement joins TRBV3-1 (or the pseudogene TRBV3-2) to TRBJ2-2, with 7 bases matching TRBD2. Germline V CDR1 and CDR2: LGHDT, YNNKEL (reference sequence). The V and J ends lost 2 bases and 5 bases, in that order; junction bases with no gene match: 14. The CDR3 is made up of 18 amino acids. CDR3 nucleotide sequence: TGTGCCAGCAGCCAACCTAGATGGGGGGGAGAGGGTACCGGGGAGCTGTTTTTT. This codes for CASSQPRWGGEGTGELFF.

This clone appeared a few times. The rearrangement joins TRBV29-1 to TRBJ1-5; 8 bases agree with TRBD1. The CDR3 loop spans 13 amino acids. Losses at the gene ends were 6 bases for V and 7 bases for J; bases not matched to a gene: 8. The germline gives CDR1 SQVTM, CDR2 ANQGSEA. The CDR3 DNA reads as TGCAGCGTGCGGACAGGGTTCGGGCAGCCCCAGCATTTT. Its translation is CSVRTGFGQPQHF.

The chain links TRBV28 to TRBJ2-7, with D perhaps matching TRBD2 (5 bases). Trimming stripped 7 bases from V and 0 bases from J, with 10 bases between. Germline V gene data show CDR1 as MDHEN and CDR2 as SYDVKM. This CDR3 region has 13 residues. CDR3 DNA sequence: TGTGCCAGCACGGGGTTCAGCTCCTACGAGCAGTACTTC. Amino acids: CASTGFSSYEQYF.